The present T cell receptor (beta chain) was sequenced within a study of T cells in Graves' hyperthyroidism and ophthalmopathy. V was pared by 0 bases and J by 4 bases, with 6 bases of the junction left unmatched. The CDR3 has 15 residues. This clonotype was picked up many times. Its antigen is not known. Researchers barred patients who had uncontrolled infection, other autoimmune disease, pregnancy or lactation. The CDR3 regions of TCR beta were amplified from RNA transcripts. The HTBI set primed first-round TCR CDR3 RT-PCR. TCRdb reprocessed the multiplex PCR reads with MiXCR, giving one entry per CDR3 protein. The table shows 450,000 to 700,000 distinct CDR3 sequences, with around 45% occurring only once. Overall study findings and caveats: By a 13 V-J model, ophthalmopathy was set apart from stable hyperthyroidism. Most clonotypes that expanded in the thyroid above 0.001 also showed up in blood.

The source is an adult woman with Graves' disease, either hyperthyroidism or ophthalmopathy (not recorded which). The rearrangement links TRBV12-3 or TRBV12-4 to TRBJ2-7; 7 bases match TRBD2. Material: peripheral blood or thyroid tissue (not recorded which). Here the CDR3 DNA reads TGTGCCAGCAGTTTAGCGGGAGGGCAGGAGTACGAGCAGTACTTC. Translating gives CASSLAGGQEYEQYF.